A single sample is the source of the 15 T cell receptor beta chains below, sequenced in a study of cytomegalovirus exposure and HLA in healthy donors. Use of 60 Vbeta and 13 Jbeta primers characterized the PCR. The repertoire was sequenced with immunoSEQ multiplex PCR; TCRdb's copy has only in-frame clones and lacks some. Altogether about 90,000 clones are present, more than 55% being singletons, with the ten largest covering around 5.5%. The sample comprised PBMCs. The receptor source for this set is a woman aged 25 to 39 in good health and CMV-seropositive.

The chain employs TRBV11-2 and TRBJ1-1; D ambiguous. CDR3 length: 14 residues. Germline CDR1 is SGHAT and CDR2 is FQNNGV. Trimming shortened V by 3 bases and J by 1 base, and 9 bases separated the two germline ends. This CDR3 is CASSFGLRNTEAFF. DNA for the CDR3: TGTGCCAGCAGCTTCGGGTTAAGGAACACTGAAGCTTTCTTT. The full variable domain, rest sourced from reference TRBV11-2 and TRBJ1-1, is EAGVAQSPRYKIIEKRQSVAFWCNPISGHATLYWYQQILGQGPKLLIQFQNNGVVDDSQLPKDRFSAERLKGVDSTLKIQPAKLEDSAVYLCASSFGLRNTEAFFGQGTRLTVV.

The chain carries TRBV6-5 and TRBJ1-1; D call uncertain. The ends were cut back, 8 bases at V and 6 bases at J, with 10 bases in the middle. Germline CDR1 and CDR2: MNHEY and SVGAGI. This CDR3 contains 11 residues. CDR3 amino acids: CASRVRSEAFF. CDR3 nucleotides: TGTGCCAGCCGTGTGAGGTCTGAAGCTTTCTTT.

The chain has TRBV6-5 and TRBJ1-3; possibly TRBD1 for D (6 bases). The CDR3 contains 13 residues. From germline, CDR1 is MNHEY and CDR2 SVGAGI. The V and J ends lost 11 bases and 4 bases respectively, with 15 bases between them. This CDR3 reads CAVSPGHGNTIYF. The CDR3 region has the DNA TGTGCCGTTTCACCGGGACACGGAAACACCATATATTTT.

The chain uses TRBV25-1 and TRBJ1-2; maybe TRBD1 (6 bases). This CDR3 region has 18 residues. CDR1 is MGHDK and CDR2 is SYGVNS in the germline V gene. The V gene lost 0 bases and the J gene lost 5 bases, with 22 bases spanning the gap. CDR3 loop: CASSEYLDQCRGQYGYTF. The CDR3 DNA reads TGTGCCAGCAGTGAATATTTAGACCAATGCCGGGGACAATATGGCTACACCTTC.

The chain joins TRBV19 to TRBJ1-5, with unresolved D. The CDR3 has 13 residues. Germline CDR1 LNHDA, CDR2 SQIVND (reference sequence). The ends were cut back, 5 bases at V and 6 bases at J, with 11 bases in the middle. The CDR3 sequence: CASSPSLGQPQHF. The CDR3, as DNA: TGTGCCAGTAGTCCGTCTCTCGGTCAGCCCCAGCATTTT.

This rearrangement joins TRBV5-8 to TRBJ2-1; D is perhaps TRBD2 (5 bases). V was trimmed by 3 bases and J by 2 bases, leaving 9 bases between them. The CDR3 covers 14 residues. Germline loops: CDR1 SGHTS, CDR2 YDEGEE. CDR3: CASSSRLTYNEQFF. CDR3 DNA sequence: TGTGCCAGCAGCTCAAGACTAACCTACAATGAGCAGTTCTTC.

The genes are TRBV7-9 and TRBJ1-2; D is perhaps TRBD1 (6 bases). This CDR3 has 15 residues. Trimming removed 4 bases at V and 1 base at J, with 13 bases between. Germline V lookup: CDR1 SEHNR, CDR2 FQNEAQ (reference sequence). The CDR3 protein is CASSSQGGFNYGYTF. CDR3 coding DNA: TGTGCCAGCAGCTCCCAAGGGGGTTTTAACTATGGCTACACCTTC.

This clone was observed a single time. The gene calls are TRBV7-6 and TRBJ2-2; a possible D gene is TRBD1 (6 bases). The CDR3 runs to 15 residues. Germline V gene sequence: CDR1 SGHVS, CDR2 FNYEAQ. Between the trimmed V and J ends, which lost 1 base and 2 bases, there was a span of 8 bases. The CDR3 DNA sequence: TGTGCCAGCAGCTTAGGGGGGCCAAACACCGGGGAGCTGTTTTTT. As protein: CASSLGGPNTGELFF.

J is TRBJ1-1 and V is TRBV11-3; D is ambiguous. Germline values: CDR1 SGHNT, CDR2 YENEEA. This CDR3 is 13 amino acids long. With 3 bases removed from V and 0 bases from J, the gap between germline ends came to 5 bases. CDR3 nucleotide sequence: TGTGCCAGCAGCTTCCTCCTGAACACTGAAGCTTTCTTT. Encoded protein: CASSFLLNTEAFF.

This clone was found once. The V and J genes are TRBV7-2 and TRBJ2-7; TRBD1 is a possible D gene (6 bases). The germline V gene encodes CDR1 SGHTA and CDR2 FQGNSA. The CDR3 covers 14 residues. The ends were cut back, 2 bases at V and 0 bases at J, with 8 bases in the middle. The CDR3 coding sequence is TGTGCCAGCAGCTTACAGGGGAGCTCCTACGAGCAGTACTTC. Its translation is CASSLQGSSYEQYF.

The chain employs TRBV7-3 and TRBJ2-2, with D perhaps matching TRBD2 (5 bases). CDR1 and CDR2 from the germline V gene are SGHTA and FQGTGA. The CDR3 extends over 15 amino acids. V lost 3 bases and J lost 7, with 15 bases in between. CDR3 loop: CASSLGPRESGELFF. CDR3 nucleotides: TGTGCCAGCAGCTTGGGCCCGAGGGAAAGCGGGGAGCTGTTTTTT.

This clone has only a few counts. This sequence joins TRBV18 and TRBJ2-7; no clear D. CDR1 KGHSH and CDR2 LQKENI come from the germline V gene. Trimming removed 8 bases from V and 0 bases from J, with 14 bases in between. CDR3 length: 14 amino acids. In nucleotides, the CDR3 is TGTGCCAGCCGCAGAGGTTCAGACTCCTACGAGCAGTACTTC. Residues: CASRRGSDSYEQYF.

The rearrangement links TRBV11-2 to TRBJ2-2; 8 positions match TRBD1. Unmatched junction bases numbered 6, after V lost 4 bases and J lost 2 bases. This CDR3 contains 16 residues. Per germline, CDR1 SGHAT and CDR2 FQNNGV. The CDR3 spells CASSSIPGGNTGELFF. In DNA form, the CDR3 reads TGTGCCAGCAGCTCGATCCCAGGGGGCAACACCGGGGAGCTGTTTTTT.

The chain employs TRBV5-4 and TRBJ1-2, with TRBD1 as a possible D gene (6 bases). From germline, CDR1 is SGHNT and CDR2 YYREEE (reference sequence). Trimming pared 4 bases from V and 6 bases from J, leaving 16 bases between. CDR3 size: 14 residues. In DNA, the CDR3 is TGTGCCAGCAGCGGAAGACAGGACCGGGATGGCTACACCTTC. This encodes CASSGRQDRDGYTF.

The J gene is TRBJ2-2, the V gene TRBV30; tentatively, D is TRBD2 (5 bases). CDR1 is GTSNPN, CDR2 SVGIG, per germline (reference sequence). Between the trimmed V and J ends, which lost 4 bases and 3 bases, there was a span of 15 bases. The CDR3 sequence is 15 residues long. The CDR3 DNA reads as TGTGCCTGGAAATCCGGGGTAGTGGACACCGGGGAGCTGTTTTTT. Protein sequence: CAWKSGVVDTGELFF. The complete variable domain, with remaining parts taken from reference TRBV30 and TRBJ2-2, reads SQTIHQWPATLVQPVGSPLSLECTVEGTSNPNLYWYRQAAGRGLQLLFYSVGIGQISSEVPQNLSASRPQDRQFILSSKKLLLSDSGFYLCAWKSGVVDTGELFFGEGSRLTVL.